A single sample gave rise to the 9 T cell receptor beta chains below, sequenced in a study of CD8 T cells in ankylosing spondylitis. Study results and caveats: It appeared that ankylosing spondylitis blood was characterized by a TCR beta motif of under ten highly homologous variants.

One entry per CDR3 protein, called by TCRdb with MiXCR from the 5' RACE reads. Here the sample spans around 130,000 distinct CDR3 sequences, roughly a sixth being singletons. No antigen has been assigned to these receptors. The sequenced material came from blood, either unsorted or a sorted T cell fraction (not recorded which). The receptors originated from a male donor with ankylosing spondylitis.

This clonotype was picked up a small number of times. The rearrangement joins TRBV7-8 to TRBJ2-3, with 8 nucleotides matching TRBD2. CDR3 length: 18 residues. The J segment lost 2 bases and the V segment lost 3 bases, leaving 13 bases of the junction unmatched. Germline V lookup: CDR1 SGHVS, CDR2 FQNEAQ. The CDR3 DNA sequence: TGTGCCAGCAGCTTGTGGCAGCTACTAGCGGATGACACAGATACGCAGTATTTT. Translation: CASSLWQLLADDTDTQYF.

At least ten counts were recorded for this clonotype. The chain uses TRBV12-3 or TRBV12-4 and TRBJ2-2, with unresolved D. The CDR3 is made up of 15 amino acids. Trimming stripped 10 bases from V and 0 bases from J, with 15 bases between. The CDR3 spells CATSTPTTNTGELFF. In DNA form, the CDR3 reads TGTGCCACGTCGACCCCAACGACGAACACCGGGGAGCTGTTTTTT.

CDR3 nucleotide sequence: TGTGCCAGCAGTCTTTTGGGGGGGGGTCATCAGCCCCAGCATTTT. Amino acids: CASSLLGGGHQPQHF. The rearrangement uses TRBV28 and TRBJ1-5, with D possibly matching TRBD1 (5 bases). The V and J ends lost 5 bases and 5 bases respectively, with 16 bases between them. CDR1 MDHEN and CDR2 SYDVKM come from the germline V gene. The CDR3 runs to 15 residues.

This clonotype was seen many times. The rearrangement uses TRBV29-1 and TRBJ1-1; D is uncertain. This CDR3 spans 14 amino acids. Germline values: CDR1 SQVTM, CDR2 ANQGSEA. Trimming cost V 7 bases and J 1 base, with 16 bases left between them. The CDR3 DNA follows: TGCAGCGCCGGAGGGCGGGCAGGGAACACTGAAGCTTTCTTT. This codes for CSAGGRAGNTEAFF.

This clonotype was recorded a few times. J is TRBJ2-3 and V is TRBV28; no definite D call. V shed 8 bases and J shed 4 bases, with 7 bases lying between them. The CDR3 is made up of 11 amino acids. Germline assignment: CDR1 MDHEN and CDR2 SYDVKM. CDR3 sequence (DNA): TGTGCCAGCCTCTACTCAGATACGCAGTATTTT. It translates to CASLYSDTQYF.

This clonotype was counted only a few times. The CDR3, as DNA: TGCGCCAGCAGCCATCGGGACAGCTCCTACGAGCAGTACTTC. Translation: CASSHRDSSYEQYF. The chain has TRBV4-3 and TRBJ2-7; 7 positions agree with TRBD1. With 3 bases clipped from V and 0 bases from J, the junction kept 2 bases outside the gene matches. CDR1 LGHNA and CDR2 YSLEER come from the germline V gene. This CDR3 spans 14 amino acids.

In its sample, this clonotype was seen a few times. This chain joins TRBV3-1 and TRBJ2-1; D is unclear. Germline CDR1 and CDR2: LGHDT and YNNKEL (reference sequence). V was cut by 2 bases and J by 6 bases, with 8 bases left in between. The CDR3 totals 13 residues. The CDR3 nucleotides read TGTGCCAGCAGCCAAAACTTCATCAATGAGCAGTTCTTC. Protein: CASSQNFINEQFF.

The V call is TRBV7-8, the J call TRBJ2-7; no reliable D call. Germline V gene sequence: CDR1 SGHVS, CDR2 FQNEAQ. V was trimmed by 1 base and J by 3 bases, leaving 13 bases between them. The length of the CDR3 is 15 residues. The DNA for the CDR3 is TGTGCCAGCAGCTTAGAGGTGTCAGACGACTACGAGCAGTACTTC. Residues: CASSLEVSDDYEQYF.

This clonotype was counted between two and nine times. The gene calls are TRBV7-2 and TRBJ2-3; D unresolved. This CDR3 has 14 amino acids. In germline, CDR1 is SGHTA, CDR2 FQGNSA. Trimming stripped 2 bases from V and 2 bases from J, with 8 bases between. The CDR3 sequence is CASSLNIYTDTQYF. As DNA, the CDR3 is TGTGCCAGCAGCTTAAACATATACACAGATACGCAGTATTTT.